The following is a T cell receptor (beta chain) sequence with its context. The data were taken from a study of shared clonotypes between healthy human individuals. Assay: immunoSEQ multiplex PCR; the TCRdb copy retains only in-frame clones and omits some. The data hold about 600,000 clones, with roughly four fifths observed a single time. Germline lookup yields CDR1 WSHSY and CDR2 SAAADI. The CDR3 sequence is 16 residues long. V lost 3 bases to trimming and J lost 4 bases, with 16 bases between them. The rearrangement uses TRBV10-2 and TRBJ1-3; D call uncertain. The receptor's source is a middle-aged woman in good health. Some clones in this sample may be carry-over from other donors' samples. Sequencing input: PBMCs. CDR3 amino acids: CASSDRSGIGGNTIYF. The DNA for the CDR3 is TGCGCCAGCAGTGATAGGAGTGGCATTGGCGGAAACACCATATATTTT.